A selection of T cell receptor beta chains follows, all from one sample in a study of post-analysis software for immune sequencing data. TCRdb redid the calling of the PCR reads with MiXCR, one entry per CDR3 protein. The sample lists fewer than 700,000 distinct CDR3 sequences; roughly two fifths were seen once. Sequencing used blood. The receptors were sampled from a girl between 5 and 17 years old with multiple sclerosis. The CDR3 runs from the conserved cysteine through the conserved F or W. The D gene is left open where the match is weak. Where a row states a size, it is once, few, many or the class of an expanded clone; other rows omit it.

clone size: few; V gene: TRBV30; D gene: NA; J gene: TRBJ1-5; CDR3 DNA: TGTGCCTGGAGTGTAGGGGACAGCAATCAGCCCCAGCATTTT; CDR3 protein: CAWSVGDSNQPQHF
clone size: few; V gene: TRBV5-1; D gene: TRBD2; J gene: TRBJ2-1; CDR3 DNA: TGCGCCAGCAGCTTGCCTGCGGGAGGAGCAGTGAGGAATGAGCAGTTCTTC; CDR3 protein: CASSLPAGGAVRNEQFF
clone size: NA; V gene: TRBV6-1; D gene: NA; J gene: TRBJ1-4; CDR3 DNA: TGTGCCAGCAGTGAAACCCCGAAGGTACAGCTGTTTTTT; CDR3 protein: CASSETPKVQLFF
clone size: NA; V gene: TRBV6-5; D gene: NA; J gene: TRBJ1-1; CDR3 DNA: TGTGCCAGCAGTTATAGGGCCAAGGGGTACACTGAAGCTTTCTTT; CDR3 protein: CASSYRAKGYTEAFF
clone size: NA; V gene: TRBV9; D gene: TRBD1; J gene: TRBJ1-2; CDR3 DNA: TGTGCCAGCAGCCCTCGGACAGGGCCAAAAGATGGCTACACCTTC; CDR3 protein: CASSPRTGPKDGYTF
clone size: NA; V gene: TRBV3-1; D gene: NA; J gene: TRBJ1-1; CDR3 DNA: TGTGCCAGCAGTCAAGTCCCAGTTATGAACACTGAAGCTTTCTTT; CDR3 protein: CASSQVPVMNTEAFF
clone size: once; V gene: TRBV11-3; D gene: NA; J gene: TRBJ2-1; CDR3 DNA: TGTGCCAGCAGCCTGAAGGGCGGACCCAAGTGGAATGAGCAGTTCTTC; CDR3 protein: CASSLKGGPKWNEQFF
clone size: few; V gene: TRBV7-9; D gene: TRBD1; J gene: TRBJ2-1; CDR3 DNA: TGTGCCAGCAGCTTGACGGGACAGACCGGTTTAAATGAGCAGTTCTTC; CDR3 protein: CASSLTGQTGLNEQFF
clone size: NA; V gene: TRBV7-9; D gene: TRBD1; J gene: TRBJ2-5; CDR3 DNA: TGTGCCAGCAGCTACCGGACAGGCCAAGAGACCCAGTACTTC; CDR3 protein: CASSYRTGQETQYF
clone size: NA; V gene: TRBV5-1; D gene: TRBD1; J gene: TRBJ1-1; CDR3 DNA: TGCGCCAGCAGCTCTGGGGGACAGACGCGCACTGAAGCTTTCTTT; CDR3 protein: CASSSGGQTRTEAFF
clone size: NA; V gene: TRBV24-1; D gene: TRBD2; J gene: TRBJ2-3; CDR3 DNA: TGTGCCACTGGGGACTTAGCGGGGTCCTCAGATACGCAGTATTTT; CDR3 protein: CATGDLAGSSDTQYF
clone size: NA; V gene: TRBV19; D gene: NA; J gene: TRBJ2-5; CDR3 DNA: TGTGCCAGTAGTATAGATTTCGGGGGGCCGCAAGAGACCCAGTACTTC; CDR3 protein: CASSIDFGGPQETQYF
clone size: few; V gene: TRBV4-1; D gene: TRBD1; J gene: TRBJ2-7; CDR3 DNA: TGCGCCAGCAGCCAAGGATCCGGGACAGGGACCTACGAGCAGTACTTC; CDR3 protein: CASSQGSGTGTYEQYF
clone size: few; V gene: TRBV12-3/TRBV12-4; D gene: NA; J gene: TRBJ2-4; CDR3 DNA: TGTGCCAGCAGTCTGCCATGGACTAATGGACTAACCAAAAACATTCAGTACTTC; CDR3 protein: CASSLPWTNGLTKNIQYF
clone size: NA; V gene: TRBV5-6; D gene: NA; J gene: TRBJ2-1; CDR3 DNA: TGTGCCAGCAGCTTGGCCCAGTTCCGTGAGAAGTTCTTC; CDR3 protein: CASSLAQFREKFF
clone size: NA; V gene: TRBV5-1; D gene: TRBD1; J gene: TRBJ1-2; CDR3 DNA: TGCGCCAGCAGCTCGACGACCGGGACAGGGGGCCGTGGCTACACCTTC; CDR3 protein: CASSSTTGTGGRGYTF
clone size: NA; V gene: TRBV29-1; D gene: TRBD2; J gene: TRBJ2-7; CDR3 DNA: TGCAGCGTTCGGGCGGGAGCCTACGAGCAGTACTTC; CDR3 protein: CSVRAGAYEQYF
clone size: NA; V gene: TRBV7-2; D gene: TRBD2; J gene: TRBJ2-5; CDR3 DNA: TGTGCCAGCAGCTCTACCGGGACTAGTAAAGAGACCCAGTACTTC; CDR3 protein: CASSSTGTSKETQYF
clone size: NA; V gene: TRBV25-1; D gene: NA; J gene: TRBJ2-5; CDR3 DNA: TGTGCCAGCAGTCATTGGCAGGTGGAGACCCAGTACTTC; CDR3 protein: CASSHWQVETQYF
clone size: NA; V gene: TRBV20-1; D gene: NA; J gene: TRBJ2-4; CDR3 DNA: TGCAGTGCTAGAGATCCCTTAGCAGACCGGGACATTCAGTACTTC; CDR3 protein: CSARDPLADRDIQYF
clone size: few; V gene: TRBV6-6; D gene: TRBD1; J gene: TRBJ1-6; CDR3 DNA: TGTGCCAGCAGGCCCGACAGGGTTAAAGGGAATTCACCCCTCCACTTT; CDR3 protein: CASRPDRVKGNSPLHF
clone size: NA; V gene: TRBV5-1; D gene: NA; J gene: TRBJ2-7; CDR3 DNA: TGCGCCAGCAGCTTGGACCGGGACACCCGTTACGAGCAGTACTTC; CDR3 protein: CASSLDRDTRYEQYF
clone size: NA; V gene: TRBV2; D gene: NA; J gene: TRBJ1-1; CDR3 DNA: TGTGCCAGCAGTCATACAGAGAACACTGAAGCTTTCTTT; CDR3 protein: CASSHTENTEAFF
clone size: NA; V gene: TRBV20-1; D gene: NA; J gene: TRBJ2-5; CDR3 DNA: TGCCGTGCTAGGACAGACCAAGAGACCCAGTACTTC; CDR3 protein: CRARTDQETQYF
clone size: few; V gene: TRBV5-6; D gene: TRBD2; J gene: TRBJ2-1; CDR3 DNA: TGTGCCAGCAGCTTCTCCGGGACTAGGGCGTTGGATGAGCAGTTCTTC; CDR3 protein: CASSFSGTRALDEQFF
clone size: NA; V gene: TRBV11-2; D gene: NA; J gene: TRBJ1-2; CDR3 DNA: TGTGCCAGCAGCTTCGACACTTACTATGGCTACACCTTC; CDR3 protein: CASSFDTYYGYTF
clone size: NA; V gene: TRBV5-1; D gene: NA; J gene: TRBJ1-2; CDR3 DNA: TGCGCCAGCAGCTATGTGGTCAGGGGAGATGGCTACACCTTC; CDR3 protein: CASSYVVRGDGYTF
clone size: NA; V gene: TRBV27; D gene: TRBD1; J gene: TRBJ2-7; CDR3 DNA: TGTGCCAGCAGGGACAGGGAGGTCGAGCAGTACTTC; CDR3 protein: CASRDREVEQYF
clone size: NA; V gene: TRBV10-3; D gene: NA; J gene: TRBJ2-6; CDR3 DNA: TGTGCCATCAGGGAGTCGGGGGCGTCTGTGGCCAACGTCCTGACTTTC; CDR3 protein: CAIRESGASVANVLTF
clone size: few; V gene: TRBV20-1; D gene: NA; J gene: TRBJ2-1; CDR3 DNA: TGCAGTGGCACGAGGGGGGGTTTTAACAATGAGCAGTTCTTC; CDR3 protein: CSGTRGGFNNEQFF
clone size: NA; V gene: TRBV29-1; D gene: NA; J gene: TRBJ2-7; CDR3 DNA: TGCAGCGCCGGGGGTTCGGGTGTGCAGTACTTC; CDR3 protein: CSAGGSGVQYF
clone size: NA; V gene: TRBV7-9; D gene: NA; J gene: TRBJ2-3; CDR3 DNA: TGTGCCAGCAGCCATTATAGAGTTGATACGCAGTATTTT; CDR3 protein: CASSHYRVDTQYF